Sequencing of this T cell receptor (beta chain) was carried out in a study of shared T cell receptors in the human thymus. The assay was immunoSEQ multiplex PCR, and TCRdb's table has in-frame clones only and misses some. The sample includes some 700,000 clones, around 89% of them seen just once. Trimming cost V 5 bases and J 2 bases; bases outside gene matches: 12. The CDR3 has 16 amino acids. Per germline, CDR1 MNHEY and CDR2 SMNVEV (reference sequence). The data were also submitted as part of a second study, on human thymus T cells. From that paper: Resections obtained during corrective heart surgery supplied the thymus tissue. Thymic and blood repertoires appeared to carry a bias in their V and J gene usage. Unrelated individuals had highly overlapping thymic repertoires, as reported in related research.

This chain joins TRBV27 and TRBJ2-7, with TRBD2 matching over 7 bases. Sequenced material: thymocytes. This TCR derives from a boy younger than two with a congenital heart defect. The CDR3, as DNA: TGTGCCAGCAGTCCCTCACGACTAGCTTCGACCTACGAGCAGTACTTC. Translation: CASSPSRLASTYEQYF.